This T cell receptor (beta chain) originates from a study of CD8 T cells in Susac syndrome. Random-hexamer reverse transcription was applied to roughly 0.5 to 1 ug RNA. The amplification used immunoSEQ multiplex PCR on TCR beta CDR3; it spanned 54 Vbeta and 13 Jbeta. Each CDR3 protein is one row after TCRdb ran MiXCR on the immunoSEQ multiplex PCR reads. Of fewer than 150,000 distinct CDR3 sequences listed, around nine tenths are singletons. The V gene's germline CDR1 is MNHEY and CDR2 SVGEGT. This CDR3 spans 12 amino acids. V was cut by 3 bases and J by 2 bases, with 5 bases left in between. From blood CD8+ and CD4+ T cells, the TCR beta chain was sequenced. Treatment-naive patients with stable or active relapsing-remitting disease served as multiple sclerosis controls. FACS enriched CD8+ TEMRA cells, while bulk CD8+ and CD4+ were negatively isolated.

Sequencing was done on a sample of CD8+ T cells from PBMCs. The gene calls are TRBV6-2 or TRBV6-3 and TRBJ2-7; D unclear. The receptor comes from a human donor with multiple sclerosis. CDR3 DNA: TGTGCCAGCAGTTATTTCGCCTACGAGCAGTACTTC. This codes for CASSYFAYEQYF.